The 8 T cell receptor beta chains below come from one sample, sequenced in a study of shared clonotypes between healthy human individuals. The repertoire was sequenced with immunoSEQ multiplex PCR; TCRdb's copy has only in-frame clones and lacks some. The sample shows around 2,000,000 clones, roughly 91% of them seen only once. Selected positively for CCR7 and CD45RO-negative, naive CD8 cells excluded terminally differentiated effector memory CD45RA+ cells. Sequenced input: naive CD8+ T cells from PBMCs. These receptor sequences come from a man in his late teens or twenties in good health. Some clones in this sample may be carry-over from other donors' samples.

The V gene is TRBV5-1, the J gene TRBJ2-3; 8 bases fit TRBD1. The V and J ends lost 0 bases and 0 bases, in that order; junction bases with no gene match: 3. Germline V CDR1 and CDR2: SGHRS, YFSETQ. The CDR3 has 16 residues. The CDR3 region has the DNA TGCGCCAGCAGCTTGGTATGGACAGGGAGCACAGATACGCAGTATTTT. This encodes CASSLVWTGSTDTQYF.

This clone was counted a single time. The chain recombines TRBV7-9 with TRBJ1-2; D is unclear. The CDR3 runs to 12 residues. V was cut by 5 bases and J by 6 bases, with 10 bases left in between. The germline V gene encodes CDR1 SEHNR and CDR2 FQNEAQ (reference sequence). The CDR3 here is CASSLSQNGYTF. For the CDR3, the DNA is TGTGCCAGCAGCCTGTCTCAGAATGGCTACACCTTC.

The chain combines TRBV15 with TRBJ2-1; no firm D call. This CDR3 comprises 16 residues. V shed 5 bases and J shed 5 bases, with 19 bases lying between them. Germline CDR1 is LNHNV and CDR2 is YYDKDF (reference sequence). CDR3 residues: CATSRASGPPDNEQFF. The DNA of the CDR3 is TGTGCCACCAGCCGTGCGTCGGGCCCGCCTGACAATGAGCAGTTCTTC.

Only one count was recorded for this clone. Other DNA sequences within the sample encode an identical CDR3. The V call is TRBV5-1, the J call TRBJ2-1; TRBD2 is a possible D gene (5 bases). Germline-derived CDR1 and CDR2 are SGHRS and YFSETQ. This CDR3 has 13 residues. V lost 2 bases to trimming and J lost 4 bases, with 7 bases between them. The CDR3 nucleotides read TGCGCCAGCAGCTTATCGGGGTACAATGAGCAGTTCTTC. Translating it yields CASSLSGYNEQFF.

This clone was observed a handful of times. The rearrangement joins TRBV27 to TRBJ1-2; a possible D gene is TRBD1 (5 bases). CDR1 and CDR2 (germline): MNHEY, SMNVEV (reference sequence). With 6 bases removed from V and 7 bases from J, the gap between germline ends came to 24 bases. This CDR3 has 16 amino acids. DNA for the CDR3: TGTGCCAGCAGCACCCGACGGGGGGTCGGGCCAGGTGGCTACACCTTC. This translates into CASSTRRGVGPGGYTF.

The chain couples TRBV28 to TRBJ1-5; D is possibly TRBD1 (5 bases). The CDR3 totals 16 residues. Germline values: CDR1 MDHEN, CDR2 SYDVKM. V lost 2 bases and J lost 4, with 15 bases in between. Written as DNA, the CDR3 is TGTGCCAGCAGTTTAATCGGGCCGGGGGGGAATCAGCCCCAGCATTTT. Amino acid sequence: CASSLIGPGGNQPQHF.

The V and J genes are TRBV7-8 and TRBJ2-3, with 7 bases fitting TRBD2. Losses at the gene ends were 0 bases for V and 3 bases for J; bases not matched to a gene: 12. CDR3 length: 18 amino acids. The germline gives CDR1 SGHVS, CDR2 FQNEAQ. The CDR3 loop reads CASSLARNGRALTDTQYF. In DNA form, the CDR3 reads TGTGCCAGCAGCTTAGCGAGGAATGGGAGGGCCCTGACAGATACGCAGTATTTT.

Regarding this clone: The sample contains more than one DNA sequence encoding this CDR3. The chain combines TRBV27 with TRBJ2-1, with D possibly TRBD2 on 5 matching bases. The germline CDR1 and CDR2 sequences are MNHEY and SMNVEV (reference sequence). V was cut by 2 bases and J by 2 bases, with 7 bases left in between. The CDR3 spans 14 residues. The CDR3 DNA is TGTGCCAGCAGTTTAGTCGGGACCTACAATGAGCAGTTCTTC. Its translation is CASSLVGTYNEQFF.